The 23 T cell receptor beta chains given below trace back to one sample, sequenced in a study of vaccination effects on CD4 cells after COVID-19. On day 10 of culture, CD4+ T cells were separated out. Participants were given two doses of BNT162b2 or mRNA-1273 vaccine. Profiled with immunoSEQ multiplex PCR; TCRdb holds only in-frame clones, not every one. The sample has about 66,000 clones, around 70% seen once. Their cognate antigens are unknown. Specimen: CD4+ T cells from PBMCs cultured without peptide, collected after COVID-19 vaccination. The source is a human donor who received a COVID-19 vaccine.

The rearrangement links TRBV19 to TRBJ2-6, with D perhaps being TRBD1 or TRBD2 (5 bases each). This CDR3 spans 16 amino acids. Germline V gives CDR1 LNHDA, CDR2 SQIVND (reference sequence). V was clipped by 8 bases and J by 4 bases, with 18 bases between them. CDR3 sequence (DNA): TGTGCCAGTTACAATCCCGGGACGCAAGGGGCCAACGTCCTGACTTTC. Protein sequence: CASYNPGTQGANVLTF.

The rearrangement uses TRBV3-1 (or the pseudogene TRBV3-2) and TRBJ2-1; 11 bases line up with TRBD1. This CDR3 has 16 amino acids. Germline-derived CDR1 and CDR2 are LGHDT and YNNKEL (reference sequence). The J segment lost 9 bases and the V segment lost 0 bases, leaving 7 bases of the junction unmatched. In DNA form, the CDR3 reads TGTGCCAGCAGCCAAGAAACCGGGACAGGGGGAAGTGAGCAGTTCTTC. It is translated as CASSQETGTGGSEQFF.

This rearrangement joins TRBV2 to TRBJ1-1; maybe TRBD1 (5 bases). CDR1 SNHLY and CDR2 FYNNEI come from the germline V gene. The CDR3 loop spans 12 amino acids. V gave up 10 bases and J gave up 2 bases, with 11 bases separating them. The CDR3 DNA sequence: TGTGCCACCAATCAGGGAAACACTGAAGCTTTCTTT. Protein sequence: CATNQGNTEAFF.

The V gene is TRBV5-1, the J gene TRBJ2-2; D is possibly TRBD1 (6 bases). The CDR3 length is 15 residues. In germline, CDR1 is SGHRS, CDR2 YFSETQ. V shed 4 bases and J shed 7 bases, with 17 bases lying between them. The CDR3 bases are TGCGCCAGCAGCCCCAACCCAGGGGTGAACGGGGAGCTGTTTTTT. Translated, it gives CASSPNPGVNGELFF. Combining the CDR3 with reference TRBV5-1 and TRBJ2-2 gives the whole variable domain KAGVTQTPRYLIKTRGQQVTLSCSPISGHRSVSWYQQTPGQGLQFLFEYFSETQRNKGNFPGRFSGRQFSNSRSEMNVSTLELGDSALYLCASSPNPGVNGELFFGEGSRLTVL.

This clone was detected only once. The chain carries TRBV18 and TRBJ1-4; D is unclear. V was shortened by 2 bases and J by 8 bases, with 9 bases between the two germline ends. The CDR3 has 13 residues. Per germline, CDR1 KGHSH and CDR2 LQKENI. The CDR3 DNA follows: TGTGCCAGCTCACCAAAACAGTTCGAAAAACTGTTTTTT. Protein sequence: CASSPKQFEKLFF. Variable domain in full (rest from reference TRBV18 and TRBJ1-4): NAGVMQNPRHLVRRRGQEARLRCSPMKGHSHVYWYRQLPEEGLKFMVYLQKENIIDESGMPKERFSAEFPKEGPSILRIQQVVRGDSAAYFCASSPKQFEKLFFGSGTQLSVL.

In DNA, the CDR3 is TGTGCCAGCAGTGGGAGGGGGGCCGGGTATAATTCACCCCTCCACTTT. Translated: CASSGRGAGYNSPLHF. The chain joins TRBV6-6 to TRBJ1-6, with D tentatively TRBD1 (6 bases). The CDR3 spans 16 residues. The germline V gene has CDR1 MNHNY and CDR2 SVGAGI (reference sequence). V was cut by 5 bases and J by 4 bases, with 15 bases left in between.

The J gene is TRBJ1-3, the V gene TRBV28; no clear D gene. Germline-derived CDR1 and CDR2 are MDHEN and SYDVKM. V lost 5 bases to trimming and J lost 4 bases, with 12 bases between them. There are 14 residues in the CDR3. The CDR3 region is CASSLLTQGNTIYF. DNA for the CDR3: TGTGCCAGCAGTCTCCTTACACAAGGAAACACCATATATTTT. Full variable domain (rest looked up from reference TRBV28 and TRBJ1-3): DVKVTQSSRYLVKRTGEKVFLECVQDMDHENMFWYRQDPGLGLRLIYFSYDVKMKEKGDIPEGYSVSREKKERFSLILESASTNQTSMYLCASSLLTQGNTIYFGEGSWLTVV.

The chain recombines TRBV12-3 or TRBV12-4 with TRBJ2-1, with D uncertain. Trimming left V 6 bases short and J 15 bases short, with 15 bases between. The CDR3 contains 11 residues. This CDR3 reads CASRDSQQGFF. CDR3 bases: TGTGCCAGCAGGGATAGTCAACAAGGGTTCTTC.

This clone was detected only a few times. The chain combines TRBV6-9 with TRBJ2-7; possibly TRBD1 for D (6 bases). The length of the CDR3 is 9 residues. Germline V CDR1 and CDR2: MNHGY, SVAAGI. CDR3 protein: CARPGHKPV. As DNA, the CDR3 is TGTGCCAGACCGGGACACAAGCCAGTC.

CDR3 sequence reads: CASSYPPGLIFGELFF. The CDR3 coding sequence is TGTGCCAGCAGTTACCCCCCAGGGTTGATATTCGGGGAGCTGTTTTTT. V and J are TRBV6-2 or TRBV6-3 and TRBJ2-2; a possible D gene is TRBD1 (5 bases). The CDR3 has 16 amino acids. In germline, CDR1 is MNHEY, CDR2 SVGEGT. V shed 2 bases and J shed 7 bases, with 17 bases lying between them.

The rearrangement links TRBV10-1 to TRBJ2-6; D is unclear. V gave up 2 bases and J gave up 1 base, with 3 bases separating them. Germline values: CDR1 WNHNN, CDR2 SYGVQD (reference sequence). The CDR3 consists of 14 residues. The CDR3 region is CASSEGSGANVLTF. DNA for the CDR3: TGCGCCAGCAGTGAGGGTTCTGGGGCCAACGTCCTGACTTTC.

This clone was seen just once. The chain employs TRBV10-3 and TRBJ2-3, with 7 bases fitting TRBD2. CDR1 ENHRY and CDR2 SYGVKD come from the germline V gene. Losses at the gene ends were 8 bases for V and 3 bases for J; bases not matched to a gene: 5. This CDR3 comprises 13 residues. For the CDR3, the DNA is TGTGCCATCGGGCCGGGGGGAACAGATACGCAGTATTTT. This encodes CAIGPGGTDTQYF.

The table lists this clone with a few counts. J is TRBJ1-4 and V is TRBV24-1; 11 nucleotides align to TRBD1. The V and J ends lost 2 bases and 8 bases, in that order; junction bases with no gene match: 3. Germline assignment: CDR1 KGHDR and CDR2 SFDVKD. This CDR3 region has 15 residues. The CDR3 here is CATSDSGTGGEKLFF. CDR3 coding DNA: TGTGCCACCAGTGATTCCGGGACAGGGGGAGAAAAACTGTTTTTT.

The rearrangement links TRBV12-5 to TRBJ2-7; tentative D call: TRBD2 (6 bases). V was cut by 7 bases and J by 5 bases, with 18 bases left in between. Germline lookup yields CDR1 LGHNT and CDR2 FRNRAP. The CDR3 runs to 14 residues. The CDR3 sequence is CASALEARRDEQYV. The CDR3 DNA reads TGTGCTAGTGCCTTGGAGGCCCGGAGGGACGAGCAGTACGTC.

This clone appeared a few times. The chain employs TRBV30 and TRBJ1-4, with D unresolved. The CDR3 length is 14 residues. Trimming took off 4 bases at V and 5 bases at J, with 14 bases between the two ends. Germline lookup yields CDR1 GTSNPN and CDR2 SVGIG (reference sequence). The CDR3 DNA follows: TGTGCCTGGAAGGGCAGCTTACCAAATGAAAAACTGTTTTTT. Protein: CAWKGSLPNEKLFF.

This clone has more than one count but fewer than ten. The genes are TRBV5-8 and TRBJ2-7; the match to TRBD1 covers 10 bases. V gave up 0 bases and J gave up 2 bases; unmatched junction bases: 2. The CDR3 sequence is 15 residues long. Germline assignment: CDR1 SGHTS and CDR2 YDEGEE. The DNA for the CDR3 is TGTGCCAGCAGCTTGGCCGGGACAGGGGCCTACGAGCAGTACGTC. The encoded protein is CASSLAGTGAYEQYV.

The rearrangement uses TRBV6-5 and TRBJ2-2, with 8 nucleotides matching TRBD1. CDR3 size: 15 residues. J was trimmed by 4 bases and V by 7 bases; bases with no gene match: 8. CDR1 MNHEY and CDR2 SVGAGI come from the germline V gene. The CDR3 DNA follows: TGTGCCAGCACCAGGGACAGGTTCGGCACCGGGGAGCTGTTTTTT. As protein: CASTRDRFGTGELFF.

This clone was counted only a few times. The J gene is TRBJ1-3, the V gene TRBV30; D gene ambiguous. CDR1 GTSNPN and CDR2 SVGIG come from the germline V gene (reference sequence). This CDR3 is built from 14 residues. Between the trimmed V and J ends, which lost 0 bases and 3 bases, there was a span of 9 bases. CDR3: CAWSVGSDGNTIYF. Here the CDR3 DNA reads TGTGCCTGGAGTGTAGGCAGCGATGGAAACACCATATATTTT.

CDR3 coding DNA: TGTGCCAGCAGCCCCAGGGACAGGCGCTGGGATGGCTACACCTTC. Its translation: CASSPRDRRWDGYTF. V usage is TRBV3-1 (or the pseudogene TRBV3-2) and J usage is TRBJ1-2, with 8 bases lining up with TRBD1. In germline, CDR1 is LGHDT, CDR2 YNNKEL (reference sequence). V gave up 4 bases and J gave up 6 bases; unmatched junction bases: 10. This CDR3 comprises 15 residues.

V usage is TRBV13 and J usage is TRBJ1-1, with TRBD1 as a possible D gene (6 bases). Trimming cost V 5 bases and J 2 bases, with 12 bases left between them. The CDR3 loop spans 14 amino acids. CDR1 is PRHDT, CDR2 FYEKMQ, per germline (reference sequence). CDR3 nucleotide sequence: TGTGCCAGCAGCCTCCGGGACAAAAACACTGAAGCTTTCTTT. The encoded protein is CASSLRDKNTEAFF.

V is TRBV4-1 and J is TRBJ1-6; no firm D call. The CDR3 totals 13 residues. V was cut by 0 bases and J by 14 bases, with 11 bases left in between. Germline loops: CDR1 MGHRA, CDR2 YSYEKL. The CDR3, as DNA: TGCGCCAGCAGCCAAGACGATGGCCGTACCCTCCACTTT. This translates into CASSQDDGRTLHF.

The rearrangement links TRBV20-1 to TRBJ1-2; no reliable D call. Deletions cut 3 bases from V and 1 base from J, with 9 bases between. The CDR3 runs 13 residues. The germline gives CDR1 DFQATT, CDR2 SNEGSKA (reference sequence). CDR3 sequence: CSASNSLNYGYTF. The CDR3 DNA reads TGCAGTGCTAGTAACAGCCTTAACTATGGCTACACCTTC.

This chain links TRBV4-1 with TRBJ1-6; D unresolved. The V gene lost 6 bases and the J gene lost 9 bases, with 12 bases spanning the gap. The CDR3 spans 13 residues. CDR1 and CDR2 (germline): MGHRA, YSYEKL. CDR3 coding DNA: TGCGCCAGCAGTGACGTTAGCGGTTCACCCCTCCACTTT. It encodes CASSDVSGSPLHF.